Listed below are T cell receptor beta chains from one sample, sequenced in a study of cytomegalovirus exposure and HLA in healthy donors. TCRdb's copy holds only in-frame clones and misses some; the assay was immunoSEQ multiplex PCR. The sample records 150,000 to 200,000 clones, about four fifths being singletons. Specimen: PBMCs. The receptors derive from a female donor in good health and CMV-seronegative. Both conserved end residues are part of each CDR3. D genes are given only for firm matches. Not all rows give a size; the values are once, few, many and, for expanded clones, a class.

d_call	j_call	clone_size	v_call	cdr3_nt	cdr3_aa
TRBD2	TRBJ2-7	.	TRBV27	TGTGCCAGCAGTCGGACTAGCGGCTCCTACGAGCAGTACTTC	CASSRTSGSYEQYF
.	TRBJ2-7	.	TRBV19	TGTGCCAGTAGTATCACAGGGCTCCACGAGCAGTACTTC	CASSITGLHEQYF
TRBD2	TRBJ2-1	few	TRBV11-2	TGTGCCAGCAGCTTTCTAGCGGCGAAATACAATGAGCAGTTCTTC	CASSFLAAKYNEQFF
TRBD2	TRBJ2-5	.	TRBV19	TGTGCCAGTAGTGCCCCCGGACTAGTAACCGGTCGAGAGACCCAGTACTTC	CASSAPGLVTGRETQYF
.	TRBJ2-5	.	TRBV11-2	TGTGCCAGCAGCTTTATGGGGGCGGGGGAAGAGACCCAGTACTTC	CASSFMGAGEETQYF
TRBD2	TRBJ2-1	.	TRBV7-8	TGTGCCAGCAGCTCTTGGGGGGGGTACAATGAGCAGTTCTTC	CASSSWGGYNEQFF
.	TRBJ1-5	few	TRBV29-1	TGCAGCGTTGAGGAGGGGGGGAGTCAGCCCCAGCATTTT	CSVEEGGSQPQHF
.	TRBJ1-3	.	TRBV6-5	TGTGCCAGCAGTTACTCTATTTCTGGAAACACCATATATTTT	CASSYSISGNTIYF
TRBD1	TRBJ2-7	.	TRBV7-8	TGTGCCAGCAGCCTGACGGGGACAGAAGTCTCCTACGAGCAGTACTTC	CASSLTGTEVSYEQYF
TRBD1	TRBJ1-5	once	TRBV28	TGTGCCAGCAGTTTACCGTACAGGGACAGGGGAACTCAGCCCCAGCATTTT	CASSLPYRDRGTQPQHF
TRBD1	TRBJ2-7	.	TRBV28	TGTGCCAGCAGTTCAACAGCCAAAAGGGACAGGGGAACCTACGAGCAGTACTTC	CASSSTAKRDRGTYEQYF
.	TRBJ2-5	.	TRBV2	TGTGCCAGCAGTGGGGGCAGCCATGGGACCCAGTACTTC	CASSGGSHGTQYF
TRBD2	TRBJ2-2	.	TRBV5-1	TGCGCCAGCAGCTTGACTAGCGGCCCCGGGGAGCTGTTTTTT	CASSLTSGPGELFF
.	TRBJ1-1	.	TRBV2	TGTGCCAGCGTAGGGACTGTTGAAGCTTTCTTT	CASVGTVEAFF
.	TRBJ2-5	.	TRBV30	TGTGCCCAGATTGACAGGAATAGTGCCTTGGGGCAGTACTTC	CAQIDRNSALGQYF
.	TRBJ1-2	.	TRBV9	TGTGCCAGCAGCTCGAGTCTGAACTATGGCTACACCTTC	CASSSSLNYGYTF
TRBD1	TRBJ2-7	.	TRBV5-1	TGCGCCAGCAGCCTCGGACAGGGGGCCGGCGGGTACGAGCAGTACTTC	CASSLGQGAGGYEQYF
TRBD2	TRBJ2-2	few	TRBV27	TGTGCCAGCAGTCTAATACCGGGAGGGCATGGGGAGCTGTTTTTT	CASSLIPGGHGELFF
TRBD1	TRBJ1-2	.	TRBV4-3	TGCGCCAGCAGCCAAATCGCCGGGACAGGGATGTTTCTCTATGGCTACACCTTC	CASSQIAGTGMFLYGYTF
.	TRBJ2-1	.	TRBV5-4	TGTGCCAGCAGCTTTAGCGTTGAGCAGTTCTTC	CASSFSVEQFF
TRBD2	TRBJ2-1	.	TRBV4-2	TGTGCCAGCAGCCAAGTCGGACTAGCGGGGTACAATGAGCAGTTCTTC	CASSQVGLAGYNEQFF
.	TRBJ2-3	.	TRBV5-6	TGTGCCAGCAGCTTTAGTGGACAGTCTAATACGCAGTATTTT	CASSFSGQSNTQYF
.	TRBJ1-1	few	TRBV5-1	TGCGCCAGCAGCATACAAGGGAAGGGGCTGGCAAACACTGAAGCTTTCTTT	CASSIQGKGLANTEAFF
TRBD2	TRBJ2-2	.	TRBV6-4	TGTGCCAGCAGTCGACTAGCGGGAGGACCCGGCGCGAACACCGGGGAGCTGTTTTTT	CASSRLAGGPGANTGELFF
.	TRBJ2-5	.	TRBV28	TGTGCCAGCCATAATTCAAGGCGGCGGTACCAAGAGACCCAGTACTTC	CASHNSRRRYQETQYF
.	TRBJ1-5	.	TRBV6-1	TGTGCCAGCAGTGAAGCGTGGAGGGATCAGCCCCAGCATTTT	CASSEAWRDQPQHF
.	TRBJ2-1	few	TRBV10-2	TGCGCCAGCAGTGAGTTCATGAGAGGTTATGAGCAGTTCTTC	CASSEFMRGYEQFF
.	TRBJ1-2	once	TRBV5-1	TGCGCCAGCAGCACCCGACAGTCCCTAGGCTACACCTTC	CASSTRQSLGYTF
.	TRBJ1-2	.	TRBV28	TGTGCCAGCAGTTTGAGCGGGCATGGCTACACCTTC	CASSLSGHGYTF
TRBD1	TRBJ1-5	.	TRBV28	TGTGCCAGCATCTGGGGGACAGGGGTACGGCAGCCCCAGCATTTT	CASIWGTGVRQPQHF
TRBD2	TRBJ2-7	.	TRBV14	TGTGCCAGCAGCCCTACCAACGGGACTACAACCTACGAGCAGTACTTC	CASSPTNGTTTYEQYF